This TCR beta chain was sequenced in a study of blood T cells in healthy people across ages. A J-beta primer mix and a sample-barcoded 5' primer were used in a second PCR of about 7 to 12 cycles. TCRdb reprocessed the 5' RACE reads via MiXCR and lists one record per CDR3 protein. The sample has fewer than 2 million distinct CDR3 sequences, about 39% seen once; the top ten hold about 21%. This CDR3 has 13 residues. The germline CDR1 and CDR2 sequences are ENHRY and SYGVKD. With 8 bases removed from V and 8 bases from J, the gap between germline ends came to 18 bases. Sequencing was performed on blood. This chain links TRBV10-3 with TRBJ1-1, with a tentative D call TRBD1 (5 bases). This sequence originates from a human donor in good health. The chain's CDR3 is CAIGPGKTDEAFF. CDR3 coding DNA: TGTGCCATCGGTCCGGGCAAGACAGACGAAGCTTTCTTT.